This TCR beta chain was profiled in a study of vaccination and CD4 T cells after COVID-19 (dated by TCRdb to between 2021 and 2022). Regarding the research as a whole: In the convalescent cohort there were six males and four females, among whom were two Hispanic individuals, seven Caucasians, two Asians and one multiracial person. Each participant got two doses of either the Pfizer-BioNTech BNT162b2 vaccine (n=8) or the Moderna mRNA-1273 vaccine (n=2). Post-vaccine blood samples were taken a median of approximately 76 days after the second vaccine dose, with a range of 14 to 241 days. Post-COVID blood samples were collected from convalescent patients a median of roughly 100 days after diagnosis, with a range of about 35 to 180 days. The spike-specific CD4+ TCR repertoire was compared before and after mRNA vaccination in 10 to 11 COVID-19 convalescent patients and several infection-naive healthy vaccine recipients. In control cultures, a CEFX viral epitope pool was used as positive control, an HIV-1 Nef peptide pool was used as negative control, or no peptide was added. At the TCR clonotype level, an earlier paper using these donors assessed memory CD4+ T cell crossreactivity between SARS-CoV-2 and common cold coronavirus spike proteins. For stimulating the cultures, overlapping spike peptide pools were used, derived from SARS-CoV-2 as well as from the common cold coronaviruses HCoV-NL63, HCoV-OC43 and HCoV-229E.

V and J are truncated by 3 bases and 7 bases respectively, leaving an intervening sequence of 12 bases. The CDR3 starts with the cysteine, ends with the phenylalanine, and has 13 residues. Solely the CDR3 DNA is kept, with 39 bases framed from the first base. A word on this clonotype: This clone's antigen is unknown. No much larger clone is present one base from it, and per-base qualities are unavailable.

What the study reported, not specific to this receptor: Although the median number of SARS-CoV-2-reactive clonotypes went up from fewer than 25 after infection to some 38 after vaccination, the increase was not significant. In convalescent patients, a median about 86% of post-vaccine SARS-CoV-2-reactive clones were detected only after vaccination, suggesting vaccine-specific priming. Only a relatively small number of convalescent patients were included in the study, and early timepoints following natural infection were not analyzed. Nearly all vaccine-specific clones in convalescent patients (304 of 307) were mono-reactive for SARS-CoV-2 spike rather than cross-reactive with common cold coronaviruses.

Libraries were constructed by PCR. DNA from cultured CD4+ T cells was subjected to TCR sequencing with the Oncomine TCR Beta short-read assay at the Johns Hopkins FTIC core. The QIAamp micro DNA kit was used to extract genomic DNA from the cultured CD4+ T cells. Oncomine TCR Beta libraries from cultured CD4+ T cells were pooled with unique dual indexes and sequenced on an Illumina iSeq 100. In the original analysis: Non-productive sequences were filtered out, and CDR3s that did not start with C, did not end with F or W, or were shorter than 7 amino acids were discarded. The MANAFEST web application identified antigen-specific clonotypes by comparing peptide-stimulated wells against reference wells and other culture wells. To be called positive, a clone needed an FDR below 0.05, an odds ratio above 5, and a productive frequency above 0.1% in at least two of three replicate wells. Cross-reactive clonotypes were defined as significantly expanded in both SARS-CoV-2 spike wells and at least one common cold coronavirus spike condition. Similarity between CDR3 sequences was evaluated in R version 3.6.1 using Levenshtein distances (stringdist) and unrooted phylogenetic trees (ape). The raw public data were reprocessed by TCRdb itself: fastp quality trimming at Q25, MiXCR clonotype calling, in-frame beta chains only. Merged by CDR3 protein, the rows form single entries marked with the most common genes and DNA. These V and J calls rely on TCRdb rather than the paper's analysis. The sample table holds about 11,000 distinct CDR3 sequences, of which about 30% were seen once. Of the sample, 19% is held by the ten largest clones.

What this sample's treatment or condition label stands for: 10-day PBMC culture with coronavirus spike peptide pools or control peptides (ViraFEST assay). CD4+ T cells from unexposed donors were collected before the COVID-19 pandemic (2011-2018). The ViraFEST assay was used in the study, in which antigen-specific T cells were expanded with peptide pools and expanded clonotypes were subsequently identified by TCR sequencing. Some 2 million PBMCs per well were cultured in IMDM with 5% human AB serum and about 9.2 IU/ml IL-2, plus 10 ug/ml peptide pools. Half of the culture medium was replaced with fresh IL-2-containing medium on days 3 and 7. CD4+ T cells were isolated after approximately ten days of culture through negative selection using the EasySep CD4+ T cell isolation kit. As cell numbers permitted, CD4+ T cells from unexposed donors were tested for reactivity to SARS-CoV-2 S and N and to four common cold coronavirus spike pools. Ficoll-Paque Plus gradient centrifugation was used to isolate PBMCs from whole blood, and the isolated PBMCs were then either used fresh or cryopreserved at -140C. Triplicate wells were generally used for each culture condition. The leukapheresis product used for the unexposed donors was purchased from a commercial source.

The sequence was obtained from a human donor in good health. The material sequenced was CD4+ T cells from blood, cultured in vitro. The rearranged chain carries TRBV12-3 or TRBV12-4 and TRBJ1-2; a weak D assignment points to TRBD1 (5 bases agree). The CDR3 corresponds to CASSFRQGGGYTF. In nucleotide form, the sequence is TGTGCCAGCAGTTTCAGGCAGGGTGGTGGCTACACCTTC.